The 9 T cell receptor beta chains reported below all come from one sample, sequenced in a study of graft-versus-host responses after intestinal transplantation. Using immunoSEQ multiplex PCR, the repertoire was profiled, and TCRdb retains in-frame clones only, with some absent. The table shows around 88,000 clones, with approximately 89% occurring only once. What these receptors recognize is not known. This specimen was unstimulated CD8+ T cells sorted from spleen or lymph node cells, taken before transplant. The source is a human donor who was the organ donor for an intestinal transplant.

This chain uses TRBV4-2 with TRBJ2-7, with D possibly being TRBD2 (5 bases). The V end lost 4 bases, the J end lost 7 bases, and 17 bases lay between the germline ends. The CDR3 contains 14 residues. The germline CDR1 and CDR2 sequences are LGHNA and YNFKEQ. This CDR3 reads CASSPHPEDGEQYF. DNA of the CDR3: TGTGCCAGCAGCCCCCACCCGGAGGACGGGGAGCAGTACTTC.

This chain uses TRBV19 with TRBJ2-3, with a tentative D call TRBD1 (6 bases). With 6 bases removed from V and 6 bases from J, the gap between germline ends came to 13 bases. The CDR3 length is 13 residues. Looked up from germline, CDR1 is LNHDA and CDR2 is SQIVND (reference sequence). The CDR3 reads CASSLGAVDTQYF. CDR3 sequence (DNA): TGTGCCAGTAGCTTGGGGGCGGTCGATACGCAGTATTTT.

Notes on this clone: The identical CDR3 is also encoded by other nucleotide sequences in the sample. The rearrangement joins TRBV9 to TRBJ2-7; D may correspond to TRBD1 or TRBD2 (6 bases each). There are 16 residues in the CDR3. V dropped 0 bases and J dropped 5 bases, with 18 bases sitting between them. Germline V gene sequence: CDR1 SGDLS, CDR2 YYNGEE. Written as DNA, the CDR3 is TGTGCCAGCAGCGTAGGGTTAACCGGGGGCCCCAACGAGCAGTACTTC. Translation: CASSVGLTGGPNEQYF.

This rearrangement joins TRBV6-1 to TRBJ2-7; 9 bases are a match to TRBD1. Germline CDR1 is MNHNS and CDR2 is SASEGT. The length of the CDR3 is 15 residues. The V and J ends lost 8 bases and 3 bases, in that order; junction bases with no gene match: 11. The CDR3, as DNA: TGTGCCAGCTTGAAACGGGACAGGGCCATCTACGAGCAGTACTTC. This gives the protein CASLKRDRAIYEQYF.

The genes are TRBV4-1 and TRBJ2-5, with D hard to call. The CDR3 runs 15 residues. Trimming removed 4 bases at V and 11 bases at J, with 23 bases between. Germline values: CDR1 MGHRA, CDR2 YSYEKL. DNA of the CDR3: TGCGCCAGCAGCCCGATGACGGACCCCTATTTAGAGCAGTACTTC. It translates to CASSPMTDPYLEQYF.

The rearrangement uses TRBV29-1 and TRBJ2-2; 11 nucleotides agree with TRBD2. The junction had 14 bases not matched to a gene; V was cut back by 7 bases and J by 7 bases. The germline V gene has CDR1 SQVTM and CDR2 ANQGSEA. The length of the CDR3 is 16 residues. The CDR3 region is CSGIGMTSGKVGELFF. CDR3 coding DNA: TGCAGCGGGATCGGTATGACTAGCGGGAAGGTCGGGGAGCTGTTTTTT.

The chain employs TRBV6-5 and TRBJ2-7; D may be TRBD2 (6 bases). Trimming removed 8 bases from V and 5 bases from J, with 22 bases in between. In germline, CDR1 is MNHEY, CDR2 SVGAGI. The CDR3 sequence is 15 residues long. The CDR3: CASRGTGSLTDEQYF. CDR3 in DNA: TGTGCCAGCCGAGGGACTGGCTCCCTCACGGACGAGCAGTACTTC.

V usage is TRBV9 and J usage is TRBJ1-3; D is possibly TRBD1 (5 bases). Trimming removed 3 bases from V and 6 bases from J, with 13 bases in between. The V gene's germline CDR1 is SGDLS and CDR2 YYNGEE. This CDR3 comprises 14 residues. CDR3 region: CASSGRDEENTIYF. The CDR3 region has the DNA TGTGCCAGCAGCGGCCGGGACGAGGAAAACACCATATATTTT.

The chain uses TRBV9 and TRBJ1-3; maybe TRBD1 (5 bases). V shed 3 bases and J shed 4 bases, with 20 bases lying between them. The length of the CDR3 is 17 residues. Germline CDR1 SGDLS, CDR2 YYNGEE. CDR3 sequence reads: CASSDSSGLLGGNTIYF. The CDR3 bases are TGTGCCAGCAGCGATTCATCGGGACTCCTGGGGGGAAACACCATATATTTT.